These 11 T cell receptor beta chains were sequenced from one sample in a study of breast tumors, draining lymph nodes, adjacent tissues. TCRdb independently ran MiXCR on the multiplex PCR reads; one entry per CDR3 protein. Here the sample spans more than 250,000 distinct CDR3 sequences, under 35% being singletons. Breast cancer patients provided tissue from their axillary draining lymph nodes. The sample consisted of axillary lymph node tissue. The receptor set was obtained from a female donor with breast cancer. Some clones in this sample may be carry-over from other donors' samples.

This clonotype was seen many times. This chain connects TRBV11-3 to TRBJ2-1, with 8 bases lining up with TRBD2. This CDR3 has 15 residues. The junction had 8 bases not matched to a gene; V was cut back by 4 bases and J by 6 bases. Germline V lookup: CDR1 SGHNT, CDR2 YENEEA. The CDR3 sequence: CASSSPRAGGNEQFF. The CDR3 nucleotides read TGTGCCAGCAGCTCTCCCAGGGCGGGGGGCAATGAGCAGTTCTTC.

For this clonotype: The conserved phenylalanine or tryptophan is not found at the CDR3 terminus, so this likely reflects a read error. It is unclear where the CDR3 begins or ends on the DNA, so no DNA is shown, and the CDR3 is as TCRdb lists it. The J gene is TRBJ1-2, the V gene TRBV5-1. The CDR3 length equals 11 residues, ends included. CDR1 and CDR2 from the germline V gene are SGHRS and YFSETQ. The CDR3 is CASSLELAGTP.

In its sample, this clonotype was seen many times. This chain links TRBV15 with TRBJ2-1; TRBD1 agrees at 8 bases. The CDR3 totals 16 residues. V was pared by 7 bases and J by 4 bases, with 12 bases of the junction left unmatched. The germline V gene has CDR1 LNHNV and CDR2 YYDKDF (reference sequence). CDR3 bases: TGTGCCACCAACCCAGACAGGGGCCGCAAGTACAATGAGCAGTTCTTC. It yields the protein CATNPDRGRKYNEQFF.

The rearrangement uses TRBV2 and TRBJ2-7, with TRBD2 as a possible D gene (6 bases). CDR1 and CDR2 from the germline V gene are SNHLY and FYNNEI. The length of the CDR3 is 12 residues. The germline V and J ends were trimmed by 6 bases and 7 bases, with 13 bases remaining between them. As DNA, the CDR3 is TGTGCCAGCAGAGACTTTGGAGGGGAGCAGTACTTC. It yields the protein CASRDFGGEQYF.

This clonotype was counted at least ten times. This chain joins TRBV6-1 and TRBJ2-5; D is possibly TRBD1 or TRBD2 (5 bases each). The V gene lost 5 bases and the J gene lost 5 bases, with 18 bases spanning the gap. Germline V gene data show CDR1 as MNHNS and CDR2 as SASEGT. The CDR3 length is 15 residues. The CDR3 here is CASSRVRVGEETQYF. The CDR3 bases are TGTGCCAGCAGTAGAGTTCGCGTAGGGGAGGAGACCCAGTACTTC.

This clonotype was seen repeatedly, ten times or more. The V and J genes are TRBV4-1 and TRBJ2-7, with 14 bases lining up with TRBD2. CDR1 is MGHRA, CDR2 YSYEKL, per germline. CDR3 length equals 17 residues. Trimming took 4 bases from V and 6 from J; bases not matched to a gene: 11. The CDR3: CASSRGLAGGFGGEQYF. The DNA for the CDR3 is TGCGCCAGCAGCCGAGGACTAGCGGGAGGTTTTGGAGGCGAGCAGTACTTC.

There are many counts of this clonotype. The J gene is TRBJ2-1, the V gene TRBV5-1, with D possibly being TRBD2 (7 bases). CDR3 length: 16 residues. Germline lookup yields CDR1 SGHRS and CDR2 YFSETQ. V dropped 6 bases and J dropped 4 bases, with 20 bases sitting between them. The CDR3 reads CASKAGAGERYNEQFF. The CDR3 DNA reads TGCGCCAGCAAGGCGGGGGCGGGAGAGAGGTACAATGAGCAGTTCTTC.

Many counts were recorded for this clonotype. The chain employs TRBV9 and TRBJ1-2; maybe TRBD1 (5 bases). Trimming left V 4 bases short and J 3 bases short, with 13 bases between. The CDR3 runs to 14 residues. Germline CDR1 and CDR2: SGDLS and YYNGEE. CDR3 residues: CASSRAGLDYGYTF. CDR3 nucleotides: TGTGCCAGCAGCCGGGCAGGGTTAGACTATGGCTACACCTTC. Combining the CDR3 with reference TRBV9 and TRBJ1-2 gives the whole variable domain DSGVTQTPKHLITATGQRVTLRCSPRSGDLSVYWYQQSLDQGLQFLIQYYNGEERAKGNILERFSAQQFPDLHSELNLSSLELGDSALYFCASSRAGLDYGYTFGSGTRLTVV.

This clonotype was detected many times. The chain combines TRBV7-6 with TRBJ1-2; 9 bases align to TRBD1. Germline V lookup: CDR1 SGHVS, CDR2 FNYEAQ. V gave up 5 bases and J gave up 4 bases; unmatched junction bases: 8. The CDR3 covers 15 residues. CDR3 DNA: TGTGCCAGCAGCGCACCGGGACAGGGACCCTATGGCTACACCTTC. Its protein is CASSAPGQGPYGYTF.

The chain joins TRBV12-3 or TRBV12-4 to TRBJ1-4; TRBD1 matches at 7 bases. The ends lost 5 bases at V and 7 bases at J; junction bases unmatched: 7. The CDR3 length is 14 residues. The CDR3 DNA reads as TGTGCCAGCAGTCCGGGACAGCGAGGTGAAAAACTGTTTTTT. It specifies CASSPGQRGEKLFF.

The V call is TRBV10-3, the J call TRBJ2-1; 8 bases map to TRBD2. CDR3 length: 17 amino acids. Germline CDR1 reads ENHRY; CDR2 reads SYGVKD. With 6 bases clipped from V and 4 bases from J, the junction kept 14 bases outside the gene matches. The CDR3 region has the DNA TGTGCCATCAGCCCCCTGCGGAGGGTAGCGGGGTACAATGAGCAGTTCTTC. It yields the protein CAISPLRRVAGYNEQFF.